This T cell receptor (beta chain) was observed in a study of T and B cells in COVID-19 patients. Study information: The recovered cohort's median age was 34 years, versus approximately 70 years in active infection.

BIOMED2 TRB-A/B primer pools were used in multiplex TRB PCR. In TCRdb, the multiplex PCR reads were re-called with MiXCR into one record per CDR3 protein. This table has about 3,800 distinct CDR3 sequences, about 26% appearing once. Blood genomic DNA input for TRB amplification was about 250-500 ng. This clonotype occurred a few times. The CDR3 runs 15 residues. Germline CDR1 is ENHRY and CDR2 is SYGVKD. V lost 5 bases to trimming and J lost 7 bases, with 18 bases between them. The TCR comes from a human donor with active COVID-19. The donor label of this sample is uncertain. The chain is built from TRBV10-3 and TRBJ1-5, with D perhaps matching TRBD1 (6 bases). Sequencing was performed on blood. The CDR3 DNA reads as TGTGCCATCAGTTCCGGGACACCAAGTCCCCAGCCCCAGCATTTT. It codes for CAISSGTPSPQPQHF.